The 25 T cell receptor beta chains given below trace back to one sample, sequenced in a study of T cell repertoires in cytomegalovirus infection (dated by TCRdb to the late 2010s). TCRdb lists the instrument as Illumina HiSeq 1500. In TCRdb, the public reads were trimmed at Q25 with fastp and aligned with MiXCR, with productive beta chains retained. All rows with the same CDR3 protein become a single entry with the most common DNA and genes. The sample table lists 450,000 to 600,000 distinct CDR3 sequences, approximately 10% of them with a count of one. Of the sample, about a tenth is held by the ten largest clones. Material for sequencing was PBMCs. Receptor source: a human donor in good health (CMV status not recorded). Some clones in this sample may be carry-over from other donors' samples.

About this clonotype itself: This may be a read error: a much more frequent sequence differs by one nucleotide. The chain joins TRBV14 to TRBJ1-1; D call uncertain. Trimming took 4 bases from V and 0 from J, leaving 6 bases between them. The germline V gene encodes CDR1 SGHDN and CDR2 FVKESK. This CDR3 has 13 amino acids. DNA of the CDR3: TGTGCCAGCAGCCGAACCCTGAACACTGAAGCTTTCTTT. Protein sequence: CASSRTLNTEAFF.

The table lists this clonotype with many counts. The genes are TRBV7-6 and TRBJ1-5; D unclear. CDR3 length equals 13 residues. Trimming removed 0 bases at V and 6 bases at J, with 6 bases between. Germline values: CDR1 SGHVS, CDR2 FNYEAQ. The CDR3 sequence is CASSLAPIQPQHF. The DNA of the CDR3 is TGTGCCAGCAGCTTAGCCCCTATTCAGCCCCAGCATTTT.

This clonotype was seen more than once but under ten times. This chain links TRBV28 with TRBJ1-5; no clear D gene. V lost 9 bases to trimming and J lost 11 bases, with 14 bases between them. This CDR3 is built from 11 residues. CDR1 is MDHEN and CDR2 is SYDVKM in the germline V gene. This CDR3 is CASDNLFAQHF. CDR3 in DNA: TGTGCCAGTGACAACCTTTTTGCCCAGCATTTT.

The rearrangement links TRBV7-9 to TRBJ1-2; D possibly corresponds to TRBD1 (5 bases). Per the germline V gene, CDR1 is SEHNR and CDR2 is FQNEAQ (reference sequence). The CDR3 covers 13 residues. Between the trimmed V and J ends, which lost 5 bases and 6 bases, there was a span of 13 bases. The CDR3 here is CASSPRENHGYTF. The CDR3 DNA reads as TGTGCCAGCAGCCCCAGGGAAAACCATGGCTACACCTTC. Based on the CDR3 plus reference TRBV7-9 and TRBJ1-2, the full variable domain is DTGVSQNPRHKITKRGQNVTFRCDPISEHNRLYWYRQTLGQGPEFLTYFQNEAQLEKSRLLSDRFSAERPKGSFSTLEIQRTEQGDSAMYLCASSPRENHGYTFGSGTRLTVV.

This clonotype showed up many times. J is TRBJ2-4 and V is TRBV7-2, with TRBD1 matching 8 bases. The V segment lost 5 bases and the J segment 7 bases; nucleotides outside the gene matches: 4. This CDR3 contains 13 residues. Looked up from germline, CDR1 is SGHTA and CDR2 is FQGNSA. The CDR3 loop reads CASSPGQENIQYF. Written as DNA, the CDR3 is TGTGCCAGCAGCCCGGGACAGGAGAACATTCAGTACTTC.

This clonotype was seen only a few times. The chain is built from TRBV4-2 and TRBJ1-3, with D unclear. CDR3 length equals 15 residues. Looked up from germline, CDR1 is LGHNA and CDR2 is YNFKEQ. V was trimmed by 0 bases and J by 4 bases, leaving 10 bases between them. The CDR3 spells CASSQDEPGGNTIYF. CDR3 in DNA: TGTGCCAGCAGCCAAGATGAACCTGGCGGAAACACCATATATTTT.

This clonotype was observed many times. J is TRBJ1-6 and V is TRBV20-1, with 7 nucleotides matching TRBD1. Unmatched junction bases numbered 11, after V lost 0 bases and J lost 9 bases. The CDR3 spans 16 residues. The germline CDR1 and CDR2 sequences are DFQATT and SNEGSKA (reference sequence). The CDR3 coding sequence is TGCAGTGCTAGAGATCGGTCCAGGGGGTTTCGTTCACCCCTCCACTTT. Protein: CSARDRSRGFRSPLHF.

Ten or more counts support this clonotype. J is TRBJ1-2 and V is TRBV12-3 or TRBV12-4; D might be TRBD1 (6 bases). Between the trimmed V and J ends, which lost 3 bases and 7 bases, there was a span of 12 bases. This CDR3 is built from 13 residues. CDR3 sequence reads: CASSFWGAGGYTF. The CDR3 DNA reads as TGTGCCAGCAGTTTTTGGGGGGCGGGTGGCTACACCTTC.

This clonotype showed up many times. The V call is TRBV11-1, the J call TRBJ2-1; 7 nucleotides agree with TRBD2. The CDR3 has 14 residues. The germline gives CDR1 SGHAT, CDR2 FQDESV (reference sequence). Losses at the gene ends were 5 bases for V and 5 bases for J; bases not matched to a gene: 6. CDR3 nucleotide sequence: TGTGCCAGCAGCATTCGGGACTACCACAATGAGCAGTTCTTC. Translated: CASSIRDYHNEQFF.

This clonotype has at least ten counts. The rearrangement links TRBV12-5 to TRBJ1-1, with D uncertain. This CDR3 has 14 amino acids. V lost 5 bases to trimming and J lost 1 base, with 11 bases between them. Germline lookup yields CDR1 LGHNT and CDR2 FRNRAP. As DNA, the CDR3 is TGTGCTAGTGGTGATGCCCTGAGGAACACTGAAGCTTTCTTT. It translates to CASGDALRNTEAFF.

The sample holds many counts of this clonotype. This chain uses TRBV7-9 with TRBJ1-2; possibly TRBD1 for D (6 bases). This CDR3 comprises 11 residues. V was clipped by 5 bases and J by 10 bases, with 11 bases between them. Per the germline V gene, CDR1 is SEHNR and CDR2 is FQNEAQ (reference sequence). As DNA, the CDR3 is TGTGCCAGCAGCCCACGGACAGTCTACACCTTC. Protein sequence: CASSPRTVYTF. The whole variable domain, filled in from reference TRBV7-9 and TRBJ1-2, reads DTGVSQNPRHKITKRGQNVTFRCDPISEHNRLYWYRQTLGQGPEFLTYFQNEAQLEKSRLLSDRFSAERPKGSFSTLEIQRTEQGDSAMYLCASSPRTVYTFGSGTRLTVV.

At least ten counts were recorded for this clonotype. The rearrangement joins TRBV7-2 to TRBJ2-6; no clear D. Between the trimmed V and J ends, which lost 5 bases and 0 bases, there was a span of 14 bases. CDR1 and CDR2 (germline): SGHTA, FQGNSA. The CDR3 loop spans 17 amino acids. CDR3 DNA sequence: TGTGCCAGCAGCCTCTCAAGCAGAAACTCTGGGGCCAACGTCCTGACTTTC. The encoded protein is CASSLSSRNSGANVLTF. Based on the CDR3 plus reference TRBV7-2 and TRBJ2-6, the full variable domain is GAGVSQSPSNKVTEKGKDVELRCDPISGHTALYWYRQSLGQGLEFLIYFQGNSAPDKSGLPSDRFSAERTGGSVSTLTIQRTQQEDSAVYLCASSLSSRNSGANVLTFGAGSRLTVL.

This clonotype has only a few counts. The chain links TRBV28 to TRBJ2-1; a weak D match, TRBD1 (5 bases). The length of the CDR3 is 13 residues. V lost 1 base to trimming and J lost 5 bases, with 6 bases between them. Germline CDR1 MDHEN, CDR2 SYDVKM. The CDR3 loop is CASSLLTDNEQFF. The CDR3 DNA reads TGTGCCAGCAGTTTATTGACAGACAATGAGCAGTTCTTC.

This clonotype was seen ten or more times. The chain couples TRBV7-9 to TRBJ2-7; D perhaps matches TRBD2 (6 bases). Looked up from germline, CDR1 is SEHNR and CDR2 is FQNEAQ (reference sequence). The CDR3 runs to 13 residues. The germline V and J ends were trimmed by 6 bases and 5 bases, with 14 bases remaining between them. CDR3 amino acids: CASRSGLFDEQYF. CDR3 bases: TGTGCCAGCAGATCCGGACTATTCGACGAGCAGTACTTC.

The rearrangement joins TRBV4-2 to TRBJ2-3, with TRBD2 matching over 11 bases. This CDR3 is 13 amino acids long. Germline V gene lookup returns CDR1 LGHNA and CDR2 YNFKEQ. With 11 bases clipped from V and 6 bases from J, the junction kept 7 bases outside the gene matches. The CDR3 sequence: CACSGRVLDTQYF. The CDR3 DNA reads as TGTGCCTGTAGCGGGAGGGTCCTTGATACGCAGTATTTT.

This clonotype was detected ten times or more. The V call is TRBV7-8, the J call TRBJ1-1; D is uncertain. The CDR3 loop spans 15 amino acids. The V end lost 0 bases, the J end lost 7 bases, and 15 bases lay between the germline ends. In germline, CDR1 is SGHVS, CDR2 FQNEAQ. The CDR3: CASSLARRLDREAFF. The CDR3 nucleotides read TGTGCCAGCAGCTTAGCCCGAAGACTGGACCGTGAAGCTTTCTTT.

This clonotype was counted ten times or more. The V call is TRBV27, the J call TRBJ1-1; no firm D call. The CDR3 length is 15 residues. Germline V gives CDR1 MNHEY, CDR2 SMNVEV (reference sequence). The V gene lost 5 bases and the J gene lost 0 bases, with 13 bases spanning the gap. CDR3 nucleotide sequence: TGTGCCAGCAGTGGATTTGCTTCCATGAACACTGAAGCTTTCTTT. It encodes CASSGFASMNTEAFF.

Remarks on this clonotype: With a much larger clone just one base away, this may be a read error. The chain carries TRBV10-3 and TRBJ2-2; TRBD2 aligns across 9 bases. The CDR3 is 15 amino acids. Germline CDR1 ENHRY, CDR2 SYGVKD. V trimming: 6 bases; J trimming: 7 bases; junction bases outside the gene matches: 9. The CDR3 sequence is CAIRPSGRNGGELFF. In nucleotides, the CDR3 is TGTGCCATCAGACCGAGCGGGAGGAACGGCGGGGAGCTGTTTTTT.

This clonotype occurred many times. The chain is built from TRBV11-2 and TRBJ1-1; no clear D. The CDR3 spans 15 residues. Trimming took 5 bases from V and 5 from J, leaving 18 bases between them. Germline V lookup: CDR1 SGHAT, CDR2 FQNNGV. This CDR3 is CASSQHPNPGTEAFF. For the CDR3, the DNA is TGTGCCAGCAGCCAACATCCGAACCCTGGGACTGAAGCTTTCTTT.

This clonotype was seen repeatedly, ten times or more. This chain uses TRBV20-1 with TRBJ2-7; 8 bases line up with TRBD1. The V gene end was trimmed by 4 bases and the J gene end by 3 bases; junction bases not matched to a gene: 5. This CDR3 is 13 amino acids long. Germline V lookup: CDR1 DFQATT, CDR2 SNEGSKA (reference sequence). This chain's CDR3 is CSATRTGLYEQYF. In nucleotides, the CDR3 is TGCAGTGCTACTCGGACAGGGCTCTACGAGCAGTACTTC.

At least ten counts were recorded for this clonotype. The chain links TRBV5-5 to TRBJ2-3, with 9 bases aligning to TRBD2. The CDR3 totals 16 residues. Germline values: CDR1 SGHKS, CDR2 YYEKEE (reference sequence). J lost 4 bases, V lost 1 base, and 7 bases had no gene match. The CDR3 sequence is CASSLLAGVVADTQYF. The CDR3 region has the DNA TGTGCCAGCAGCTTGTTAGCGGGAGTGGTGGCAGATACGCAGTATTTT.

This clonotype was observed at least ten times. The chain employs TRBV11-2 and TRBJ2-7; tentative D call: TRBD2 (6 bases). Per germline, CDR1 SGHAT and CDR2 FQNNGV. The CDR3 runs to 17 residues. The V end was cut by 2 bases, the J end by 0 bases, with 17 bases between. Written as DNA, the CDR3 is TGTGCCAGCAGCTTAAGACGCGGCGGGGCCGCCTCCTACGAGCAGTACTTC. It is translated as CASSLRRGGAASYEQYF.

The CDR3: CASSEGLGQETQYF. DNA for the CDR3: TGTGCCAGCAGCGAGGGACTAGGCCAAGAGACCCAGTACTTC. The chain joins TRBV9 to TRBJ2-5; TRBD2 matches 8 bases. The CDR3 is 14 residues long. V gave up 3 bases and J gave up 1 base; unmatched junction bases: 2. Germline V CDR1 and CDR2: SGDLS, YYNGEE.

This clonotype has at least ten counts. CDR3: CASSSGQAKNIQYF. In DNA form, the CDR3 reads TGTGCCAGCAGCTCAGGACAGGCCAAAAACATTCAGTACTTC. The chain couples TRBV7-9 to TRBJ2-4; possible D gene TRBD1, 6 bases. The CDR3 runs 14 residues. Trimming stripped 4 bases from V and 1 base from J, with 8 bases between. The germline V gene has CDR1 SEHNR and CDR2 FQNEAQ (reference sequence). The entire variable domain, with the rest obtained from reference TRBV7-9 and TRBJ2-4, is as follows: DTGVSQNPRHKITKRGQNVTFRCDPISEHNRLYWYRQTLGQGPEFLTYFQNEAQLEKSRLLSDRFSAERPKGSFSTLEIQRTEQGDSAMYLCASSSGQAKNIQYFGAGTRLSVL.

This clonotype was counted many times. J is TRBJ1-2 and V is TRBV6-5, with a tentative D call TRBD1 (5 bases). From germline, CDR1 is MNHEY and CDR2 SVGAGI. The CDR3 covers 13 residues. V was cut by 6 bases and J by 4 bases, with 12 bases left in between. The CDR3 region is CASSNGTVYGYTF. CDR3 sequence (DNA): TGTGCCAGCAGCAACGGGACGGTCTATGGCTACACCTTC.